The following is a T cell receptor beta chain sequence with its context. Its antigen is as yet unknown. Use of 60 Vbeta and 13 Jbeta primers characterized the PCR. Assay: immunoSEQ multiplex PCR; the TCRdb copy retains only in-frame clones and omits some. This sample carries about 150,000 clones, with 1.5% to 2% going to the ten biggest clones. This specimen comes from a study of cytomegalovirus exposure and HLA in healthy donors. The CDR3 is made up of 12 amino acids. The V end lost 2 bases, the J end lost 2 bases, and 3 bases lay between the germline ends. Germline CDR1 is LNHDA and CDR2 is SQIVND (reference sequence). Whole-study findings and limits: Researchers counted 150 to 200 TCR beta chains as cytomegalovirus-associated.

This rearrangement joins TRBV19 to TRBJ1-1; D gene ambiguous. The sequencing sample was made of PBMCs. The TCR was taken from a woman aged 50 to 60 in good health and CMV-seronegative. Written as DNA, the CDR3 is TGTGCCAGTAGTATACTCAACACTGAAGCTTTCTTT. This encodes CASSILNTEAFF.